This T cell receptor beta chain is drawn from a study of blood T cell repertoires in COVID-19. Across the whole study: Nucleic acid was either cDNA or gDNA, and it came from T cells, B-cell-depleted T cells, or PBMCs.

Deletions cut 1 base from V and 0 bases from J, with 9 bases between. Germline assignment: CDR1 LGHNT and CDR2 FRNRAP. CDR3 size: 15 residues. Sequenced by immunoSEQ multiplex PCR; TCRdb stores in-frame clones only, minus some. The sample contains some 91,000 clones, approximately 82% of which appear only once. This rearrangement joins TRBV12-5 to TRBJ1-1, with D maybe TRBD1 (5 bases). The TCR comes from a human donor in a cohort sampled during active COVID-19. Specimen: peripheral blood. CDR3 protein: CASGLARDLNTEAFF. CDR3 nucleotide sequence: TGTGCTAGTGGTTTGGCCAGGGATCTGAACACTGAAGCTTTCTTT.